Included here is one TCR beta chain sequence, with context. CDR1 MDHEN and CDR2 SYDVKM come from the germline V gene. This CDR3 contains 16 residues. The trim removed 5 bases at V and 6 bases at J, leaving 9 bases unmatched. This specimen comes from a study of OX40 agonist ivuxolimab in advanced cancers. On cycle 4 day 1 and cycle 7 day 1, as well as at baseline, blood was sampled. Method: immunoSEQ multiplex PCR; TCRdb's copy keeps in-frame clones and lacks some. In the table there are about 60,000 clones, approximately 86% of which are singletons. This chain connects TRBV28 to TRBJ1-5, with 11 bases identical to TRBD1. This clonotype was sampled from an adult with an advanced solid tumor such as melanoma, head and neck, liver or kidney cancer. The specimen was CD4+ or CD8+ T cells sorted from blood, collected in a trial of the OX40 agonist ivuxolimab. For the CDR3, the DNA is TGTGCCAGCAGTCCGGGACAGGGGGTCCGGGGTCAGCCCCAGCATTTT. Translation: CASSPGQGVRGQPQHF.